This T cell receptor beta chain appears in the sequencing data of a study of blood T cell repertoires in COVID-19. Measured with immunoSEQ multiplex PCR; TCRdb has only the in-frame clones, and not every one. The data show 250,000 to 350,000 clones, with 87% seen just once and approximately 9% held by the top ten. Per the germline V gene, CDR1 is MGHDK and CDR2 is SYGVNS. The ends were cut back, 6 bases at V and 5 bases at J, with 10 bases in the middle. CDR3 size: 13 residues. This chain joins TRBV25-1 and TRBJ1-4; D possibly corresponds to TRBD1 (6 bases). This sequence originates from a woman under 30 who had recovered from COVID-19. Sequenced: PBMCs or T cells enriched from blood (not recorded which). The CDR3 DNA reads as TGTGCCAGCAGACAGGGTGGAAATGAAAAACTGTTTTTT. Translation: CASRQGGNEKLFF.